This T cell receptor beta chain was observed in a study of shared clonotypes between healthy human individuals. The CDR3 loop spans 14 amino acids. V shed 1 base and J shed 4 bases, with 10 bases lying between them. Germline loops: CDR1 MGHRA, CDR2 YSYEKL. Repertoires were generated with immunoSEQ multiplex PCR, while TCRdb's copy carries only in-frame clones and drops some. This sample has millions of clones; roughly 94% occur once, and the top ten carry about 1.1%. Cells designated naive CD8 were CD45RO-negative and were positively selected for CCR7, with terminally differentiated effector memory CD45RA+ cells excluded.

The TCR was taken from a man between 18 and 29 years old in good health. The sample was naive CD8+ T cells sorted from blood. The gene calls are TRBV4-1 and TRBJ1-2, with D unresolved. The CDR3 region is CASSQALSGYGYTF. In DNA form, the CDR3 reads TGCGCCAGCAGCCAAGCCCTTTCTGGCTATGGCTACACCTTC.